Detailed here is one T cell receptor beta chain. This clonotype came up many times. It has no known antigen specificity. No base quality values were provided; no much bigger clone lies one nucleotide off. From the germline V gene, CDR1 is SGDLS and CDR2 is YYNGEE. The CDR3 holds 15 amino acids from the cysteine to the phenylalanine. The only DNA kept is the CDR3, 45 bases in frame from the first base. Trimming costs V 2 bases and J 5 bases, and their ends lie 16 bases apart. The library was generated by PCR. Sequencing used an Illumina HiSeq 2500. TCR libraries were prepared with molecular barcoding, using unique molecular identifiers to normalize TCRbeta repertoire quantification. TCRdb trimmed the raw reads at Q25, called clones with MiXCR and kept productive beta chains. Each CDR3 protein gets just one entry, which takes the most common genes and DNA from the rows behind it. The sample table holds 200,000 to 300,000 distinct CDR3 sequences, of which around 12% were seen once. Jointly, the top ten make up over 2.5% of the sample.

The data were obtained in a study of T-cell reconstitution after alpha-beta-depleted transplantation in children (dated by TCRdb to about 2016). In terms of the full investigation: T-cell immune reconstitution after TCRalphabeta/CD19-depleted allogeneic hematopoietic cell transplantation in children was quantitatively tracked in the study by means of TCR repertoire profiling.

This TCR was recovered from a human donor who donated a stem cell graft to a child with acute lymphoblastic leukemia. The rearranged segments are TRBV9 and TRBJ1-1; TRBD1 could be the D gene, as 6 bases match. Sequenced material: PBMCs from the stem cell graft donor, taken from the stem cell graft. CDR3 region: CASSVRDTRGTEAFF. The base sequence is TGTGCCAGCAGCGTCCGGGACACAAGAGGAACTGAAGCTTTCTTT.